Here is one T cell receptor beta chain with its context. Antigen specificity is unknown. The assay was immunoSEQ multiplex PCR, and TCRdb's table has in-frame clones only and misses some. Among about 120,000 clones listed, just over 90% were seen once. This sample was taken from a study of T cell responses to AZD1222 COVID-19 vaccine. Study observations and caveats: Regions 160-218 and 743-854 held dominance among vaccine-associated CD4 TCRs, which spanned spike. White British people made up most donors, females outnumbered males, and clonal diversity was possibly underestimated.

Trimming took 4 bases from V and 7 from J; bases not matched to a gene: 10. The CDR3 sequence is 16 residues long. Germline CDR1 and CDR2: KGHSH and LQKENI. The source material was peripheral blood, sampled 28 days after the second AZD1222 dose. The chain recombines TRBV18 with TRBJ2-4; 10 bases line up with TRBD2. The sequence derives from an adult who received the AZD1222 COVID-19 vaccine. CDR3 coding DNA: TGTGCCAGCTCACAGTCCGGAACTAGCGGGATGAACATTCAGTACTTC. This gives the protein CASSQSGTSGMNIQYF.